The text below deals with one TCR beta chain. Its specificity is unknown. Other DNA sequences of this sample code for an identical CDR3. Of the isolated RNA, all was reverse transcribed, and so the sequenced material was expressed TCRB transcripts. Sequenced by immunoSEQ multiplex PCR; TCRdb stores in-frame clones only, minus some. The table includes under 400,000 clones, approximately 15% detected once. The record originates from a study of beta chain features in type 1 diabetes. Overall study context: All samples combined gave about 100 million sorted cells for examination. Points from the study as a whole: There were fewer insertions and more deletions at the VDJ junctions of type 1 diabetes patients.

After removal of 0 bases from V and 1 base from J, the junction contained 5 bases not matched to a gene. Germline CDR1 LGHNA, CDR2 YNFKEQ. This CDR3 comprises 17 residues. The sequencing input was central memory CD4+ T cells from blood. The rearrangement links TRBV4-2 to TRBJ2-3; 9 positions agree with TRBD2. This receptor was taken from a man aged 25 to 40 in good health. CDR3 bases: TGTGCCAGCAGCCAAGATCCCCGCGGGGGGGGCACAGATACGCAGTATTTT. This gives the protein CASSQDPRGGGTDTQYF.